This T cell receptor (beta chain) emerged from a study of OX40 agonist ivuxolimab in advanced cancers. Study in general: Patients' therapy was ivuxolimab, an antibody that acts as an agonist of OX40 (CD134). Three patients showed partial responses: one hepatocellular carcinoma and two cutaneous melanoma cases. Study-level points and caveats: Partial responders receiving 0.1-3.0 mg/kg showed among the lowest clonal expansion. There was clonal expansion of CD4+ and CD8+ blood T cells by week 6 at 0.1 to 3.0 mg/kg.

This clone showed up just once. What it binds is unknown. There are 14 residues in the CDR3. From germline, CDR1 is LNHDA and CDR2 SQIVND (reference sequence). With 1 base removed from V and 1 base from J, the gap between germline ends came to 7 bases. Data came from immunoSEQ multiplex PCR; TCRdb stores just in-frame clones and leaves some out. The sample records some 41,000 clones, 85% being singletons. The source was CD4+ or CD8+ T cells sorted from blood, collected in a trial of the OX40 agonist ivuxolimab. The chain recombines TRBV19 with TRBJ1-1; D remains unclear. The clonotype comes from an adult with an advanced solid tumor such as melanoma, head and neck, liver or kidney cancer. CDR3 amino acids: CASSIGLTNTEAFF. CDR3 DNA sequence: TGTGCCAGTAGTATAGGCCTGACGAACACTGAAGCTTTCTTT.